This is a list of T cell receptor beta chains from one sample in a study of beta chain features in type 1 diabetes. TCRdb's table, derived via immunoSEQ multiplex PCR, lists solely in-frame clones and lacks some. This sample yields about 300,000 clones, of which less than 15% are seen a single time; 0.015% belongs to the top ten. Sequenced input: naive CD4+ T cells from blood. The source of these receptors is a woman aged 18-29 years with type 1 diabetes. Both conserved end residues are part of each CDR3. D genes are given only for firm matches. Clone size is not always given. Where it is, it says once, few, many or a class for expanded clones.

D	J	V	size	CDR3	DNA
.	TRBJ1-5	TRBV19	.	CASSTDWPWGAQHF	TGTGCCAGTAGTACCGACTGGCCGTGGGGAGCCCAGCATTTT
.	TRBJ2-5	TRBV12-5	.	CASGAQETQYF	TGTGCTAGTGGGGCCCAAGAGACCCAGTACTTC
TRBD1	TRBJ2-3	TRBV2	.	CASRGQGTDTQYF	TGTGCCAGCAGGGGACAGGGCACAGATACGCAGTATTTT
.	TRBJ2-3	TRBV5-1	few	CASSLGDRRTTDTQYF	TGCGCCAGCAGCTTGGGAGACAGGCGGACAACAGATACGCAGTATTTT
TRBD1	TRBJ1-1	TRBV9	.	CASSVAEDRGTEAFF	TGTGCCAGCAGCGTAGCCGAGGACAGGGGCACTGAAGCTTTCTTT
TRBD1	TRBJ2-5	TRBV2	.	CATNRDRGQETQYF	TGTGCCACTAACCGGGACAGGGGCCAAGAGACCCAGTACTTC
TRBD1	TRBJ2-1	TRBV6-1	.	CASSDRDRGPNEQFF	TGTGCCAGCAGTGACCGGGACAGGGGACCCAATGAGCAGTTCTTC
.	TRBJ1-1	TRBV18	few	CASSSGTEAFF	TGTGCCAGCTCATCCGGGACAGAAGCTTTCTTT
.	TRBJ2-1	TRBV29-1	.	CSVDRQSNEQFF	TGCAGCGTTGATCGACAATCCAATGAGCAGTTCTTC
TRBD2	TRBJ2-1	TRBV7-9	.	CASSRGTSGRRDEQFF	TGTGCCAGCAGCCGTGGGACTAGCGGGAGGCGGGATGAGCAGTTCTTC
.	TRBJ1-3	TRBV25-1	.	CASSLQGYGNTIYF	TGTGCCAGCAGCCTACAGGGCTACGGAAACACCATATATTTT
.	TRBJ1-5	TRBV25-1	few	CASSKRGNQPQHF	TGTGCCAGCAGTAAGAGAGGCAATCAGCCCCAGCATTTT
TRBD1	TRBJ2-1	TRBV7-9	.	CASSLAGQGFNEQFF	TGTGCCAGCAGCTTAGCGGGACAGGGATTCAATGAGCAGTTCTTC
TRBD2	TRBJ2-5	TRBV28	few	CASSLPRGQETQYF	TGTGCCAGCAGTCTCCCGCGGGGGCAAGAGACCCAGTACTTC
TRBD2	TRBJ2-7	TRBV6-5	.	CASSYSVSGRAGEQYF	TGTGCCAGCAGTTACTCGGTTAGCGGGAGGGCCGGGGAGCAGTACTTC
.	TRBJ1-4	TRBV5-1	few	CASSSEGGTQLFF	TGCGCCAGCAGCTCCGAGGGAGGTACCCAACTGTTTTTT
TRBD2	TRBJ2-3	TRBV18	.	CASSPPGLASDTQYF	TGTGCCAGCTCACCACCGGGACTAGCTTCAGATACGCAGTATTTT
.	TRBJ2-7	TRBV7-2	few	CASSLGGSPYEQYF	TGTGCCAGCAGCTTAGGTGGGAGCCCCTACGAGCAGTACTTC
TRBD2	TRBJ2-1	TRBV11-3	.	CASSPPGLAGGGEQFF	TGTGCCAGCAGCCCCCCGGGGCTAGCGGGAGGGGGTGAGCAGTTCTTC
.	TRBJ1-1	TRBV5-1	.	CASSELGLSNTEAFF	TGCGCCAGCAGCGAACTAGGCCTTTCGAACACTGAAGCTTTCTTT
.	TRBJ1-2	TRBV6-5	.	CASSYSADTNYGYTF	TGTGCCAGCAGTTACTCGGCGGACACAAACTATGGCTACACCTTC
TRBD2	TRBJ2-5	TRBV7-9	few	CASSLLLAGEETQYF	TGTGCCAGCAGCTTACTCCTAGCGGGAGAGGAGACCCAGTACTTC
.	TRBJ2-4	TRBV27	.	CASSPNRVNIQYF	TGTGCCAGCAGTCCAAACAGGGTTAACATTCAGTACTTC
TRBD2	TRBJ2-3	TRBV5-4	few	CASSFSLTSGGTDTQYF	TGTGCCAGCAGCTTCAGCTTGACTAGCGGGGGCACAGATACGCAGTATTTT